The 24 T cell receptor beta chains below were found in one sample sequenced in a study of blood T cells in healthy people across ages. Sample-barcoded 5' priming and a J-beta primer mix drove a second PCR of 7 to 11 cycles. TCRdb ran MiXCR on the 5' RACE reads and lists one entry per CDR3 protein. This table holds 700,000 or so distinct CDR3 sequences, approximately 40% found once. Sequencing was performed on blood. The receptors shown here come from an older man in good health.

The chain has TRBV7-2 and TRBJ2-7, with D perhaps matching TRBD1 (6 bases). CDR3 length equals 15 residues. Trimming removed 5 bases at V and 0 bases at J, with 14 bases between. Germline V gene sequence: CDR1 SGHTA, CDR2 FQGNSA. Here the CDR3 DNA reads TGTGCCAGCAGCCCAAGGGACACTAGCTCCTACGAGCAGTACTTC. As protein: CASSPRDTSSYEQYF.

This clonotype was seen a handful of times. The V call is TRBV7-2, the J call TRBJ2-1, with TRBD2 as a possible D gene (6 bases). Per germline, CDR1 SGHTA and CDR2 FQGNSA. The CDR3 is 15 residues long. V lost 5 bases and J lost 10, with 21 bases in between. The CDR3 DNA is TGTGCCAGCAGCCACCACACGGCGGAGGGGCGCGAGCAGTTCTTC. Its protein is CASSHHTAEGREQFF.

The chain's CDR3 is CASSIGHEQYF. The CDR3 DNA reads as TGTGCCAGCAGTATAGGACACGAGCAGTACTTC. The rearrangement uses TRBV25-1 and TRBJ2-7; D uncertain. The germline CDR1 and CDR2 sequences are MGHDK and SYGVNS. V gave up 5 bases and J gave up 5 bases, with 7 bases separating them. There are 11 residues in the CDR3.

This chain connects TRBV6-2 or TRBV6-3 to TRBJ1-2; D gene uncertain. This CDR3 is 15 amino acids long. Trimming pared 7 bases from V and 4 bases from J, leaving 19 bases between. Per the germline V gene, CDR1 is MNHEY and CDR2 is SVGEGT. The CDR3 region is CASKDGDARIYGYTF. The CDR3 DNA sequence: TGTGCCAGCAAAGATGGAGACGCACGCATCTATGGCTACACCTTC.

The chain couples TRBV20-1 to TRBJ1-4, with a weak D call TRBD1 (5 bases). Looked up from germline, CDR1 is DFQATT and CDR2 is SNEGSKA (reference sequence). V was cut by 3 bases and J by 6 bases, with 29 bases left in between. The CDR3 is 19 residues long. CDR3 nucleotide sequence: TGCAGTGCTAGTCGAAACACGGGTATGGGACTCTACCGGGATGAAAAACTGTTTTTT. Encoded protein: CSASRNTGMGLYRDEKLFF.

In this sample, this clonotype turned up a few times. The chain recombines TRBV20-1 with TRBJ1-1; 8 bases are a match to TRBD1. Unmatched junction bases numbered 4, after V lost 1 base and J lost 3 bases. The CDR3 is 14 residues long. Germline CDR1 DFQATT, CDR2 SNEGSKA (reference sequence). The CDR3 sequence: CSARVETGDTEAFF. The CDR3 DNA is TGCAGTGCTAGAGTCGAGACAGGGGACACTGAAGCTTTCTTT.

The chain couples TRBV5-5 to TRBJ2-7; D is perhaps TRBD1 (5 bases). Per the germline V gene, CDR1 is SGHKS and CDR2 is YYEKEE (reference sequence). V was trimmed by 2 bases and J by 1 base, leaving 22 bases between them. This CDR3 is 18 amino acids long. CDR3: CASSFIIIGQGMSYEQYF. The DNA of the CDR3 is TGTGCCAGCAGCTTTATAATTATAGGGCAGGGAATGTCCTACGAGCAGTACTTC.

The chain employs TRBV20-1 and TRBJ2-7, with D unclear. Trimming left V 0 bases short and J 0 bases short, with 15 bases between. CDR1 is DFQATT and CDR2 is SNEGSKA in the germline V gene (reference sequence). This CDR3 spans 16 amino acids. DNA of the CDR3: TGCAGTGCTAGAGATTATAGTGACGGCAACTCCTACGAGCAGTACTTC. Its translation is CSARDYSDGNSYEQYF.

This clonotype was seen only a few times. The V and J genes are TRBV14 and TRBJ2-5, with 11 bases that match TRBD2. J gave up 5 bases and V 3 bases, and 8 bases lay outside the gene matches. Germline loops: CDR1 SGHDN, CDR2 FVKESK. CDR3 length equals 16 residues. Here the CDR3 reads CASSQGTSGPRETQYF. In nucleotides, the CDR3 is TGTGCCAGCAGCCAGGGGACTAGCGGACCCCGGGAGACCCAGTACTTC.

The chain is built from TRBV7-2 and TRBJ2-5; TRBD2 matches at 8 bases. The DNA end is a closer match to TRBJ2-7, so the J assignment may be wrong. Germline CDR1 and CDR2: SGHTA and FQGNSA. The CDR3 sequence is 14 residues long. The CDR3 reads CASSNRGGPREQYF. In DNA form, the CDR3 reads TGTGCCAGCAGCAATCGGGGGGGCCCACGCGAGCAGTACTTC.

This chain uses TRBV11-2 with TRBJ2-4; D is uncertain. The J call is in doubt because the DNA end fits TRBJ2-7 better. The CDR3 contains 16 residues. Germline CDR1 reads SGHAT; CDR2 reads FQNNGV. In DNA, the CDR3 is TGTGCCAGCAGCTTAGCTGAGACGGGTTATGGTGACGAGCAGTACTTC. Amino acid sequence: CASSLAETGYGDEQYF.

The chain uses TRBV20-1 and TRBJ1-6; 8 bases map to TRBD1. This CDR3 region has 14 residues. Germline CDR1 is DFQATT and CDR2 is SNEGSKA (reference sequence). With V trimmed by 3 bases and J by 11 bases, 9 bases remained unmatched. CDR3 sequence (DNA): TGCAGTGCTAGGAGGACAGGGCTCTTTCCACCCCTCCACTTT. This encodes CSARRTGLFPPLHF.

V and J are TRBV7-2 and TRBJ2-7, with 11 bases that match TRBD2. The CDR3 runs to 18 residues. Germline CDR1 SGHTA, CDR2 FQGNSA. J was trimmed by 0 bases and V by 1 base; bases with no gene match: 8. The CDR3 is CASSLGLAGGQSSYEQYF. The DNA of the CDR3 is TGTGCCAGCAGCTTAGGGCTAGCGGGAGGCCAAAGCTCCTACGAGCAGTACTTC. Full variable domain (missing parts from reference TRBV7-2 and TRBJ2-7): GAGVSQSPSNKVTEKGKDVELRCDPISGHTALYWYRQSLGQGLEFLIYFQGNSAPDKSGLPSDRFSAERTGGSVSTLTIQRTQQEDSAVYLCASSLGLAGGQSSYEQYFGPGTRLTVT.

The rearrangement links TRBV6-6 to TRBJ2-3; 14 bases agree with TRBD2. The CDR3 sequence is 14 residues long. Germline-derived CDR1 and CDR2 are MNHNY and SVGAGI (reference sequence). J lost 5 bases, V lost 10 bases, and 5 bases had no gene match. The CDR3 DNA is TGTGCCACCGGGACTAGCGGGAGAGAAGATACGCAGTATTTT. This gives the protein CATGTSGREDTQYF.

This clonotype was counted only a few times. The CDR3 coding sequence is TGCAGTGCTAGAGATAGGTCATACGACTACAATGAGCAGTTCTTC. This sequence encodes CSARDRSYDYNEQFF. This chain connects TRBV20-1 to TRBJ2-1, with unresolved D. The CDR3 has 15 amino acids. The germline CDR1 and CDR2 sequences are DFQATT and SNEGSKA (reference sequence). Trimming removed 0 bases from V and 3 bases from J, with 12 bases in between.

The chain links TRBV29-1 to TRBJ2-7, with 10 bases lining up with TRBD1. Trimming cost V 3 bases and J 6 bases; bases outside gene matches: 5. There are 13 residues in the CDR3. CDR1 SQVTM and CDR2 ANQGSEA come from the germline V gene. The CDR3 reads CSVEGQGTREQYF. The CDR3 nucleotides are TGCAGCGTTGAGGGACAGGGGACCCGCGAGCAGTACTTC.

CDR3 in amino acids: CASSLGGLPYF. CDR3 coding DNA: TGTGCCAGCAGCTTAGGGGGTTTACCGTACTTC. This chain uses TRBV11-2 with TRBJ2-4; no definite D call. V dropped 1 base and J dropped 15 bases, with 10 bases sitting between them. CDR1 SGHAT and CDR2 FQNNGV come from the germline V gene. This CDR3 comprises 11 residues.

This clonotype has at least ten counts. V and J are TRBV4-2 and TRBJ2-4, with TRBD1 matching over 8 bases. The ends lost 0 bases at V and 0 bases at J; junction bases unmatched: 10. The CDR3 contains 19 residues. CDR1 and CDR2 (germline): LGHNA, YNFKEQ. The CDR3 coding sequence is TGTGCCAGCAGCCAAGACGCGACAGGGGCCGCCTTAGCCAAAAACATTCAGTACTTC. This encodes CASSQDATGAALAKNIQYF.

This clonotype showed up just a few times. This chain connects TRBV7-2 to TRBJ1-2; D unresolved. V shed 1 base and J shed 2 bases, with 8 bases lying between them. Germline V gene data show CDR1 as SGHTA and CDR2 as FQGNSA. This CDR3 has 14 residues. The CDR3 coding sequence is TGTGCCAGCAGCTTAGGGCGGGGAAACTATGGCTACACCTTC. Protein: CASSLGRGNYGYTF.

This clonotype has only a few counts. The chain recombines TRBV18 with TRBJ2-1, with 9 bases lining up with TRBD1. Germline V gene data show CDR1 as KGHSH and CDR2 as LQKENI. CDR3 length: 16 amino acids. The J segment lost 3 bases and the V segment lost 2 bases, leaving 5 bases of the junction unmatched. CDR3 protein: CASSPRSGQGYNEQFF. The CDR3 bases are TGTGCCAGCTCACCAAGATCGGGACAGGGCTACAATGAGCAGTTCTTC.

V usage is TRBV19 and J usage is TRBJ2-3; 10 nucleotides match TRBD1. The ends lost 5 bases at V and 6 bases at J; junction bases unmatched: 2. Germline values: CDR1 LNHDA, CDR2 SQIVND (reference sequence). The CDR3 length is 13 residues. The CDR3 loop is CASSGQGEDTQYF. The CDR3 bases are TGTGCCAGTAGTGGACAGGGGGAGGATACGCAGTATTTT. The whole variable domain, remainder taken from reference TRBV19 and TRBJ2-3, is DGGITQSPKYLFRKEGQNVTLSCEQNLNHDAMYWYRQDPGQGLRLIYYSQIVNDFQKGDIAEGYSVSREKKESFPLTVTSAQKNPTAFYLCASSGQGEDTQYFGPGTRLTVL.

V and J are TRBV20-1 and TRBJ2-1, with TRBD2 matching 14 bases. The CDR3 sequence is 17 residues long. Germline-derived CDR1 and CDR2 are DFQATT and SNEGSKA (reference sequence). Germline trimming cut 7 bases from V and 0 bases from J; bases unmatched to any gene: 8. Here the CDR3 DNA reads TGCAGTGTTCCGACTAGCGGGGGGGTGAGCTCCTACAATGAGCAGTTCTTC. Its translation is CSVPTSGGVSSYNEQFF.

The CDR3 DNA is TGCAGTGCATACCAGACGAACACCGGGGAGCTGTTTTTT. Translated, it gives CSAYQTNTGELFF. The chain links TRBV20-1 to TRBJ2-2; D is uncertain. CDR1 and CDR2 (germline): DFQATT, SNEGSKA (reference sequence). Trimming cost V 6 bases and J 0 bases, with 8 bases left between them. The CDR3 consists of 13 residues.

CDR3 in DNA: TGTGCCAGCAGTTACGCCCAGGGTCAGGCTTTCTTT. It codes for CASSYAQGQAFF. This chain connects TRBV6-2 or TRBV6-3 to TRBJ1-1; tentative D call: TRBD1 (5 bases). CDR3 length equals 12 residues. The germline V and J ends were trimmed by 2 bases and 11 bases, with 12 bases remaining between them. Germline V gene data show CDR1 as MNHEY and CDR2 as SVGEGT.